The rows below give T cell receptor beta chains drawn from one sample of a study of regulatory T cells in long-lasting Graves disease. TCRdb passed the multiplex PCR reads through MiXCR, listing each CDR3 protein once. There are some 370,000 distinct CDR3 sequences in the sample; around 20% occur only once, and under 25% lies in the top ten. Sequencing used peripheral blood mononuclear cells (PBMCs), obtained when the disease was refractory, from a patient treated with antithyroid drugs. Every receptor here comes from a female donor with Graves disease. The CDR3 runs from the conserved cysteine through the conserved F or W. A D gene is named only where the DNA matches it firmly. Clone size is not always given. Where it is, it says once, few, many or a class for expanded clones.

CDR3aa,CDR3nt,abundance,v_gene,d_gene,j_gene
CASSVGQGNRGNTIYF,TGTGCCAGCAGCGTAGGACAGGGGAATCGTGGAAACACCATATATTTT,.,TRBV9,TRBD1,TRBJ1-3
CASSLRRTNYGYTF,TGTGCCAGCAGTTTACGCAGGACTAACTATGGCTACACCTTC,many,TRBV28,.,TRBJ1-2
CSVRTPNTGELFF,TGCAGCGTCCGGACACCGAACACCGGGGAGCTGTTTTTT,many,TRBV29-1,.,TRBJ2-2
CASSSLDYEQYF,TGTGCCAGCTCAAGTCTGGACTACGAGCAGTACTTC,few,TRBV18,.,TRBJ2-7
CASSLMDIYEQYF,TGTGCCAGCAGCTTAATGGACATTTACGAGCAGTACTTC,many,TRBV7-9,.,TRBJ2-7
CSADGQSNTEAFF,TGCAGTGCCGACGGACAGAGCAACACTGAAGCTTTCTTT,.,TRBV20-1,.,TRBJ1-1
CSARGSGASLLTQYF,TGCAGTGCCAGGGGGAGCGGGGCTTCCCTTTTGACCCAGTACTTC,few,TRBV20-1,.,TRBJ2-5
CASSLGLVGDYEQYF,TGCGCCAGCAGCCTCGGACTAGTCGGCGACTACGAGCAGTACTTC,few,TRBV4-3,TRBD2,TRBJ2-7
CASSQRDKTGVSNQPQHF,TGTGCCAGCAGCCAAAGGGACAAGACAGGGGTCAGCAATCAGCCCCAGCATTTT,many,TRBV7-8,TRBD1,TRBJ1-5
CASSLGPTSGATYEQYF,TGTGCCAGCAGCTTAGGACCGACTAGCGGAGCAACCTACGAGCAGTACTTC,few,TRBV7-9,TRBD2,TRBJ2-7
CASSGGGSSTDTQYF,TGTGCCAGCAGTGGTGGCGGTTCTAGCACAGATACGCAGTATTTT,.,TRBV6-2/TRBV6-3,.,TRBJ2-3
CASSLRQGIAHF,TGTGCCAGTAGCCTCAGACAGGGGATCGCGCATTTT,once,TRBV19,TRBD1,TRBJ1-3
CASSTRTGETYEQYF,TGCGCCAGCAGCACCCGGACAGGGGAAACCTACGAGCAGTACTTC,.,TRBV5-1,TRBD1,TRBJ2-7
CASSLDGQDSSYNEQFF,TGTGCCAGCAGCTTAGACGGACAGGACAGCTCCTACAATGAGCAGTTCTTC,.,TRBV11-3,TRBD1,TRBJ2-1
CASSLPGTLGNTIYF,TGTGCCAGCAGTTTACCCGGGACCCTAGGAAACACCATATATTTT,few,TRBV28,.,TRBJ1-3
CASNEGNSNQPQHF,TGTGCCAGCAACGAGGGTAATAGCAATCAGCCCCAGCATTTT,many,TRBV2,.,TRBJ1-5
CASDTGTGNEKLFF,TGTGCCAGCGACACCGGGACAGGGAACGAAAAACTGTTTTTT,many,TRBV7-9,TRBD1,TRBJ1-4
CASSYPTGTGDAGELFF,TGTGCCAGCAGTTACCCTACCGGGACAGGGGACGCCGGGGAGCTGTTTTTT,.,TRBV6-2/TRBV6-3,TRBD1,TRBJ2-2
CASSPIPPGQANTEAFF,TGTGCCAGCAGTCCAATCCCCCCGGGACAGGCGAACACTGAAGCTTTCTTT,many,TRBV12-3/TRBV12-4,TRBD1,TRBJ1-1
CASKASGWETQYF,TGTGCCAGCAAGGCTAGCGGGTGGGAGACCCAGTACTTC,many,TRBV7-2,TRBD2,TRBJ2-5
CASSAKRAGELFF,TGTGCCAGCAGTGCAAAGCGAGCCGGGGAGCTGTTTTTT,.,TRBV2,.,TRBJ2-2
CSVATGADSYEQYF,TGCAGCGTAGCAACAGGGGCCGACTCCTACGAGCAGTACTTC,few,TRBV29-1,TRBD1,TRBJ2-7
CASGLLGQGNTGELFF,TGTGCTAGTGGTTTGTTAGGACAGGGAAACACCGGGGAGCTGTTTTTT,few,TRBV12-5,TRBD1,TRBJ2-2
CASSETFGIGTEAFF,TGTGCCAGCAGTGAAACTTTCGGGATTGGGACTGAAGCTTTCTTT,many,TRBV6-1,.,TRBJ1-1
CASSLLSGLSGNTIYF,TGTGCCAGTAGTCTCTTATCAGGACTCTCTGGAAACACCATATATTTT,few,TRBV19,.,TRBJ1-3
CASSLSGTSFPYEQYF,TGTGCCAGCAGTCTAAGTGGGACTAGTTTCCCCTACGAGCAGTACTTC,many,TRBV28,TRBD2,TRBJ2-7
CASSPVRGQSVANEKLFF,TGTGCCAGCAGCCCAGTGAGGGGCCAAAGCGTTGCTAATGAAAAACTGTTTTTT,many,TRBV7-2,.,TRBJ1-4
CSARPGQGYSPLHF,TGCAGTGCTAGACCGGGACAGGGTTATTCACCCCTCCACTTT,few,TRBV20-1,TRBD1,TRBJ1-6
CASSFPSLNEQFF,TGTGCCAGCAGTTTTCCAAGTCTAAATGAGCAGTTCTTC,.,TRBV27,.,TRBJ2-1
CSVPGGLYGYTF,TGCAGCGTTCCCGGTGGGCTCTATGGCTACACCTTC,few,TRBV29-1,.,TRBJ1-2
CASRMTGANGYTF,TGTGCCAGCAGGATGACAGGGGCCAATGGCTACACCTTC,many,TRBV6-1,TRBD1,TRBJ1-2
CASSFRGTGFYEQYF,TGTGCCAGCAGTTTCCGAGGGACAGGGTTCTACGAGCAGTACTTC,.,TRBV27,TRBD1,TRBJ2-7
CASSLTPGQGNQPQHF,TGTGCCAGCAGCTTAACCCCCGGACAGGGGAATCAGCCCCAGCATTTT,few,TRBV7-8,TRBD1,TRBJ1-5
CASSPLITGELFF,TGCGCCAGCAGCCCCCTTATCACCGGGGAGCTGTTTTTT,.,TRBV4-3,.,TRBJ2-2
CASSLVGTGLAGAAGELFF,TGCGCCAGCAGCTTGGTCGGGACAGGACTAGCAGGAGCGGCGGGGGAGCTGTTTTTT,.,TRBV5-1,.,TRBJ2-2
CASTKEITGELFF,TGTGCCAGCACCAAAGAAATAACCGGGGAGCTGTTTTTT,many,TRBV11-1,.,TRBJ2-2
CASRAQGKNIQYF,TGTGCCAGCCGGGCCCAAGGCAAAAACATTCAGTACTTC,many,TRBV28,.,TRBJ2-4
CASRLGAISAKNIRYF,TGTGCCAGCAGACTGGGGGCGATATCAGCCAAAAACATTCGGTACTTC,.,TRBV11-2,.,TRBJ2-4
CASSTHKIAGAQETQYF,TGTGCCAGTAGTACCCATAAGATAGCGGGAGCTCAAGAGACCCAGTACTTC,few,TRBV19,TRBD2,TRBJ2-5
CATSEGLAETYEQYF,TGTGCCACCAGTGAGGGACTAGCGGAGACCTACGAGCAGTACTTC,many,TRBV24-1,TRBD2,TRBJ2-7
CASSLVVAGWNEQFF,TGTGCCAGCAGCTTAGTTGTAGCGGGGTGGAATGAGCAGTTCTTC,.,TRBV11-3,TRBD2,TRBJ2-1
CASSFTGDREQFF,TGTGCCAGCAGCTTTACAGGGGATCGGGAGCAGTTCTTC,.,TRBV7-9,TRBD1,TRBJ2-1
CASSPGQAYGYTF,TGTGCCAGCAGCCCGGGACAGGCCTATGGCTACACCTTC,.,TRBV7-9,TRBD1,TRBJ1-2
CASSHRQVREQFF,TGTGCCAGCAGCCATCGACAGGTTCGGGAGCAGTTCTTC,.,TRBV7-8,.,TRBJ2-1
CASSLGTGVNEQYF,TGTGCCAGCAGTTTGGGGACAGGGGTTAACGAGCAGTACTTC,many,TRBV12-3/TRBV12-4,TRBD1,TRBJ2-7
CSGQQGVYEQYF,TGCAGTGGGCAGCAGGGGGTCTACGAGCAGTACTTC,many,TRBV20-1,TRBD1,TRBJ2-7
CASSEQDTPLHF,TGTGCCAGCAGCGAACAGGACACGCCCCTCCACTTT,many,TRBV2,.,TRBJ1-6
CASSQVWKAGHSSYEQYF,TGCGCCAGCAGCCAAGTATGGAAGGCAGGCCATAGCTCCTACGAGCAGTACTTT,.,TRBV4-1,.,TRBJ2-7
CASSYSTGANYGYTF,TGTGCCAGCAGTTACTCGACAGGCGCTAACTATGGCTACACCTTC,many,TRBV6-2/TRBV6-3,.,TRBJ1-2
CASSPSAAYEQYF,TGTGCCAGCAGCCCTAGCGCGGCCTACGAGCAGTACTTC,many,TRBV6-2/TRBV6-3,.,TRBJ2-7